The rows below give T cell receptor beta chains drawn from one sample of a study of blood T cell repertoires in COVID-19. Assay: immunoSEQ multiplex PCR; the TCRdb copy retains only in-frame clones and omits some. The repertoire has 300,000 to 400,000 clones, 80% to 90% of them found once; the top ten carry 1%. The specimen was peripheral blood. The receptors originated from a man between 50 and 59 years old with active or convalescent COVID-19. Both conserved end residues are part of each CDR3. A D gene is named only where the DNA matches it firmly. Clone size is given for some rows only: seen once, a few or many times, or a class if the clone is expanded.

D gene | clone size | J gene | V gene | CDR3 protein | CDR3 DNA
TRBD2 | . | TRBJ2-3 | TRBV5-1 | CASSLRASGKLDTQYF | TGCGCCAGCAGCTTGCGGGCTAGCGGGAAATTGGATACGCAGTATTTT
. | . | TRBJ1-5 | TRBV6-5 | CASSQQGRSNQPQHF | TGTGCCAGCAGTCAACAGGGAAGGAGCAATCAGCCCCAGCATTTT
. | . | TRBJ1-3 | TRBV6-5 | CASSYRGHGNTIYF | TGTGCCAGCAGTTACCGGGGACATGGCAACACCATATATTTT
TRBD1 | . | TRBJ1-6 | TRBV11-2 | CASSVQGDSPLHF | TGTGCCAGCAGCGTACAGGGGGATTCACCCCTCCACTTT
TRBD1 | once | TRBJ2-5 | TRBV4-1 | CASSQDMGQGAGETQYF | TGCGCCAGCAGCCAAGATATGGGACAGGGGGCTGGGGAGACCCAGTACTTC
. | . | TRBJ2-6 | TRBV7-3 | CASSFHARSGANVLTF | TGTGCCAGCAGCTTTCACGCCCGGTCCGGGGCCAACGTCCTGACTTTC
. | few | TRBJ2-2 | TRBV18 | CASSPSRLANTGELFF | TGTGCCAGCTCACCGAGCCGCTTGGCGAACACCGGGGAGCTGTTTTTT
TRBD2 | . | TRBJ2-7 | TRBV5-1 | CASSLGVAGGNEQYF | TGCGCCAGCAGCTTGGGAGTAGCGGGAGGAAACGAGCAGTACTTC
. | . | TRBJ1-1 | TRBV27 | CASSFPGANTEAFF | TGTGCCAGCAGTTTCCCAGGCGCCAACACTGAAGCTTTCTTT
. | . | TRBJ1-4 | TRBV4-2 | CASSQVGTDFELFF | TGTGCCAGCAGCCAAGTGGGAACGGACTTTGAACTGTTTTTT
TRBD1 | . | TRBJ1-6 | TRBV6-5 | CASSYSTGRNSPLHF | TGTGCCAGCAGTTACTCGACAGGGCGTAATTCACCCCTCCACTTT
. | few | TRBJ2-1 | TRBV11-2 | CASSFGESSYNEQFF | TGTGCCAGCAGCTTTGGGGAGAGCTCCTACAATGAGCAGTTCTTC
. | . | TRBJ1-4 | TRBV4-2 | CASSHEGGTNEKLFF | TGTGCCAGCAGCCACGAAGGAGGAACTAATGAAAAACTGTTTTTT
TRBD2 | . | TRBJ2-4 | TRBV30 | CAWRDSRSTSGARAKNIQYF | TGTGCCTGGCGGGACTCCCGGTCGACTAGCGGGGCCCGAGCCAAAAACATTCAGTACTTC
TRBD1 | . | TRBJ2-7 | TRBV6-1 | CASSDGTGAGEQYF | TGTGCCAGCAGTGATGGGACAGGGGCGGGCGAGCAGTACTTC
. | . | TRBJ2-7 | TRBV29-1 | CSVVFSGWNEQYF | TGCAGCGTTGTGTTTTCAGGGTGGAACGAGCAGTACTTC
TRBD1 | once | TRBJ1-5 | TRBV19 | CASRDGQGRYQPQHF | TGTGCCAGTAGGGACGGACAGGGGCGTTATCAGCCCCAGCATTTT
TRBD2 | . | TRBJ2-2 | TRBV10-3 | CAIPASGRAGELFF | TGTGCCATCCCGGCTAGCGGGAGGGCCGGGGAGCTGTTTTTT
TRBD1 | . | TRBJ1-1 | TRBV28 | CATTGTGFTEAFF | TGTGCCACCACCGGGACAGGGTTCACTGAAGCTTTCTTT
TRBD1 | . | TRBJ2-7 | TRBV7-8 | CASSLPDRGYEQYF | TGTGCCAGCAGCTTACCCGACAGGGGCTACGAGCAGTACTTC
TRBD1 | once | TRBJ1-2 | TRBV7-8 | CASSLYPDRGNYGYTF | TGTGCCAGCAGCTTATATCCGGACAGGGGGAACTATGGCTACACCTTC
TRBD1 | . | TRBJ2-7 | TRBV4-1 | CASSARTGSVYEQYF | TGCGCCAGCAGCGCACGGACAGGGTCAGTCTACGAGCAGTACTTC
TRBD2 | once | TRBJ2-1 | TRBV2 | CASSVGTSNEQFF | TGTGCCAGCAGTGTCGGGACTAGCAATGAGCAGTTCTTC
. | . | TRBJ1-6 | TRBV28 | CASTNYRDSPLHF | TGTGCCAGCACCAACTACAGGGATTCACCCCTCCACTTT
TRBD2 | . | TRBJ2-7 | TRBV5-6 | CASSFLAGVGEQYF | TGTGCCAGCAGCTTTCTAGCGGGGGTAGGCGAGCAGTACTTC
. | . | TRBJ1-4 | TRBV4-3 | CASSRTPDRMGEKLFF | TGCGCCAGCAGCCGAACCCCGGACAGAATGGGAGAAAAACTGTTTTTT
. | . | TRBJ1-4 | TRBV4-3 | CASSQGPGANEKLFF | TGCGCCAGCAGCCAAGGTCCGGGGGCTAATGAAAAACTGTTTTTT
TRBD2 | . | TRBJ2-1 | TRBV11-1 | CASSSSGGAYEQFF | TGTGCCAGCAGCTCTAGCGGGGGGGCCTATGAGCAGTTCTTC
. | . | TRBJ2-3 | TRBV6-4 | CASSDSGGTDTQYF | TGTGCCAGCAGTGACTCTGGAGGCACAGATACGCAGTATTTT
. | . | TRBJ1-2 | TRBV28 | CASTHRGGGYGYTF | TGTGCCAGCACCCATCGGGGAGGGGGCTATGGCTACACCTTC
TRBD2 | . | TRBJ2-5 | TRBV30 | CAWNRGLASQETQYF | TGTGCCTGGAATAGAGGACTAGCATCCCAAGAGACCCAGTACTTC
TRBD1 | . | TRBJ2-7 | TRBV6-5 | CASRFTGASYEQYF | TGTGCCAGCAGATTTACAGGGGCCTCCTACGAGCAGTACTTC
TRBD2 | . | TRBJ2-1 | TRBV29-1 | CSVSGLAGGRTYNEQFF | TGCAGCGTTAGCGGACTAGCGGGGGGGCGGACCTACAATGAGCAGTTCTTC
TRBD2 | . | TRBJ2-3 | TRBV4-3 | CASSHISGGLVKEDTQYF | TGCGCCAGCAGCCACATATCGGGGGGGCTAGTTAAAGAAGATACGCAGTATTTT
. | . | TRBJ1-5 | TRBV6-2/TRBV6-3 | CASSSQLNQPQHF | TGTGCCAGCAGTTCCCAGTTAAATCAGCCCCAGCATTTT
TRBD2 | . | TRBJ2-3 | TRBV27 | CASNKRGITDTQYF | TGTGCCAGCAATAAGCGGGGGATAACAGATACGCAGTATTTT
. | once | TRBJ1-4 | TRBV6-5 | CASRIGAGYEKLFF | TGTGCCAGCAGGATAGGGGCCGGGTATGAAAAACTGTTTTTT
TRBD1 | . | TRBJ1-1 | TRBV28 | CASTPGGSTEAFF | TGTGCCAGCACCCCAGGGGGGAGCACTGAAGCTTTCTTT
. | . | TRBJ1-1 | TRBV5-8 | CASRHGGRGTEAFF | TGTGCCAGCCGCCATGGAGGGAGGGGCACTGAAGCTTTCTTT
TRBD1 | . | TRBJ1-1 | TRBV18 | CASSLRTGAQIASTEAFF | TGTGCCAGCTCACTAAGGACAGGGGCTCAAATAGCGAGCACTGAAGCTTTCTTT
TRBD1 | . | TRBJ2-2 | TRBV29-1 | CSCRTGVWGELFF | TGCAGCTGTCGGACAGGCGTCTGGGGGGAGCTGTTTTTT
. | . | TRBJ1-2 | TRBV7-9 | CASSPRGDGYTF | TGTGCCAGCAGCCCGCGGGGGGATGGCTACACCTTC
. | . | TRBJ2-5 | TRBV30 | CAWRAVETQYF | TGTGCCTGGAGAGCGGTGGAGACCCAGTACTTC
TRBD1 | . | TRBJ1-1 | TRBV3-1/TRBV3-2 | CASSQDLSDRGSTEAFF | TGTGCCAGCAGCCAAGACCTATCAGACAGGGGAAGTACTGAAGCTTTCTTT
. | . | TRBJ2-7 | TRBV7-2 | CASSLVTRTYEQYF | TGTGCCAGCAGCTTAGTCACCAGGACCTACGAGCAGTACTTC
. | . | TRBJ2-7 | TRBV7-2 | CASSLMGVAYEQYF | TGTGCCAGCAGCTTGATGGGAGTCGCCTACGAGCAGTACTTC
. | . | TRBJ2-2 | TRBV21-1 | CASSKAVGRAPGELFF | TGTGCCAGCAGCAAAGCTGTCGGGAGGGCCCCCGGGGAGCTGTTTTTT